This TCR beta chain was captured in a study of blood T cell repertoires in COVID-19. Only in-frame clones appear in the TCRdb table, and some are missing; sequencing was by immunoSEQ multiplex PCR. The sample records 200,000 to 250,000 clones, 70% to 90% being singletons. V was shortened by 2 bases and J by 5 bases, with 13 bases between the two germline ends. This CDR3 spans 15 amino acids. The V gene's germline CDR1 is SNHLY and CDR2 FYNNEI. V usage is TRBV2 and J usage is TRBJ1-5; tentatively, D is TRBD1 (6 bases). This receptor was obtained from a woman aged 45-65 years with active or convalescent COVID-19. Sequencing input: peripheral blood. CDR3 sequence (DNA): TGTGCCAGCAGTGAAAACAGGGCCGGAGATCAGCCCCAGCATTTT. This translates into CASSENRAGDQPQHF.